This TCR beta chain was found in a study of T cell changes during pregnancy in multiple sclerosis. The repertoire was sequenced with immunoSEQ multiplex PCR; TCRdb's copy has only in-frame clones and lacks some. The sample lists 65,000 to 85,000 clones, approximately 90% occurring once. After removal of 0 bases from V and 6 bases from J, the junction contained 3 bases not matched to a gene. This CDR3 contains 15 residues. Per germline, CDR1 SGHTA and CDR2 FQGNSA. The sample was peripheral blood, taken in the second trimester of pregnancy. The TCR was taken from a female donor with multiple sclerosis, enrolled in a pregnancy study. The V call is TRBV7-2, the J call TRBJ2-1, with 9 bases aligning to TRBD2. The CDR3 reads CASSLAAGGGNEQFF. The CDR3 DNA reads TGTGCCAGCAGCTTAGCGGCGGGAGGGGGCAATGAGCAGTTCTTC.